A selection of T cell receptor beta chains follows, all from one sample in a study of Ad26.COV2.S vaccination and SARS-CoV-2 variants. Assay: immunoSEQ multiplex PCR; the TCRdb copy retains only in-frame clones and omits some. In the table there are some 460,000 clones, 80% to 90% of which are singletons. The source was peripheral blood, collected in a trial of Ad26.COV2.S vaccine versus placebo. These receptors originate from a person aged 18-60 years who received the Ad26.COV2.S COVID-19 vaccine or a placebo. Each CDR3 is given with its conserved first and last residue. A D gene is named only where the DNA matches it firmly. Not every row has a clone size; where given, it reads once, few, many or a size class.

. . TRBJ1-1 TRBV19 TGTGCCAGTAGCAGGGCGATTTGGACTGAAGCTTTCTTT CASSRAIWTEAFF
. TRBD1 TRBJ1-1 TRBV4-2 TGTGCCAGCAGCCAGGGGACAGGGATTAAGAGGAACACTGAAGCTTTCTTT CASSQGTGIKRNTEAFF
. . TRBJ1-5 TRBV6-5 TGTGCCAGCAGTTACGGCAGGGGTAGGAATCAGCCCCAGCATTTT CASSYGRGRNQPQHF
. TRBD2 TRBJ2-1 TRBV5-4 TGTGCCAGCAGCCCCGGACTAGCGGGATCCATTTCCAATGAGCAGTTCTTC CASSPGLAGSISNEQFF
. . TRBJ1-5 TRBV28 TGTGCCAGCAGTCCCCAACAGGGTCGGCGGCAGCCCCAGCATTTT CASSPQQGRRQPQHF
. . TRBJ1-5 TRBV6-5 TGTGCCAGCAGTTACTCTTTATCGGGGAATCAGCCCCAGCATTTT CASSYSLSGNQPQHF
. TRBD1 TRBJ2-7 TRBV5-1 TGCGCCAGCAGCACAGGGGCGATCCAAGGCGAGCAGTACTTC CASSTGAIQGEQYF
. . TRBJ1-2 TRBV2 TGTGCCAGCAGTGGAGGGGCCTATGGCTACACCTTC CASSGGAYGYTF
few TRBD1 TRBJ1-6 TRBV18 TGTGCCAGCTCACAACAGGGGTTTAATAATTCACCCCTCCACTTT CASSQQGFNNSPLHF
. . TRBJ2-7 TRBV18 TGTGCCAGCTCACCGATCTCCTCCTACGAGCAGTACTTC CASSPISSYEQYF
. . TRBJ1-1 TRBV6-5 TGTGCCAGCGCCAGCGGGATCGTCGCAGGGGAAGCTTTCTTT CASASGIVAGEAFF
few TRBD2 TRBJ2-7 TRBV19 TGTGCCAGTAGAGTCCCCCGGACTAGGAAGTACTTC CASRVPRTRKYF
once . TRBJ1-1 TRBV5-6 TGTGCCAGCAGCCAGTTACAGGGTGTGAACACTGAAGCTTTCTTT CASSQLQGVNTEAFF
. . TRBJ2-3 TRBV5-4 TGTGCCAGCAGCTCGAAATTCGGGGGAGATACGCAGTATTTT CASSSKFGGDTQYF
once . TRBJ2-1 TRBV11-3 TGTGCCAGCAGCTTAGGGCAGGGGAGGACGGGTGAGCAGTTCTTC CASSLGQGRTGEQFF
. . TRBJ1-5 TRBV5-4 TGTGCCAGCAGTTTAGATCAGGGTCGCAATCAGCCCCAGCATTTT CASSLDQGRNQPQHF
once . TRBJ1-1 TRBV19 TGTGCCAGTAGTATAGTGGGACCGGGGCGGATGGGCACTGAAGCTTTCTTT CASSIVGPGRMGTEAFF
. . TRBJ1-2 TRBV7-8 TGTGCCAGCAGCTTAGGGGTTGGGGGCTATGGCTACACCTTC CASSLGVGGYGYTF
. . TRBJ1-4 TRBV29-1 TGCAGCGTTCAAGGGCCGAATGAAAAACTGTTTTTT CSVQGPNEKLFF
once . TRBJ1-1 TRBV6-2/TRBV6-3 TGTGCCAGCAGTTGGACCGGCACTGAAGCTTTCTTT CASSWTGTEAFF
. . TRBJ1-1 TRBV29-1 TGCAGCGTCGAACCCGGACAGTTTGAAGCTTTCTTT CSVEPGQFEAFF
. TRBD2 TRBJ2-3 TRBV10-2 TGCGCCAGCAGTGATCCCTCCCTAGCGGGAGGAACAGATACGCAGTATTTT CASSDPSLAGGTDTQYF
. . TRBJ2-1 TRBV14 TGTGCCAGCAGCCAAGAAGGGCTAGCCCGCTACAATGAGCAGTTCTTC CASSQEGLARYNEQFF
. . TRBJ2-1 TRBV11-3 TGTGCCAGCAGCTTAGGGGTAGGCGAGCAGTTCTTC CASSLGVGEQFF
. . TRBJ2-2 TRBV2 TGTGCCAGCAGTGGGCCGGGACAGAACACCGGGGAGCTGTTTTTT CASSGPGQNTGELFF
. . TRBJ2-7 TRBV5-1 TGCGCCAGCAGCTTGTTCGAAGGGTCCTACGAGCAGTACTTC CASSLFEGSYEQYF
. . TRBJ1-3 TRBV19 TGTGCCACCTCCGTAAGAACCTCTGGAAACACCATATATTTT CATSVRTSGNTIYF
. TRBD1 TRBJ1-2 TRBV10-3 TGTGCCATCAGTGACCTCAGGACAGGGGATGGCTACACCTTC CAISDLRTGDGYTF
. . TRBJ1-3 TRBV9 TGTGCCAGCAGCGTAGATTTCGGAAACACCATATATTTT CASSVDFGNTIYF
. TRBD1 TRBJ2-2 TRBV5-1 TGCGCCAGCAGCTCACAGGGGAGTAACACCGGGGAGCTGTTTTTT CASSSQGSNTGELFF
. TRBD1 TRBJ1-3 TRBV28 TGTGCCAGCAGTCCCCCGGACAGGTCCTCTGGAAACACCATATATTTT CASSPPDRSSGNTIYF
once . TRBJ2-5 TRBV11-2 TGTGCCAGCAGCAGATCAAGGATGGAGGAGACCCAGTACTTC CASSRSRMEETQYF
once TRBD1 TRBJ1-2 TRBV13 TGTGCCACCAGGGACAGGGGGGTTCTAGCTTCGGGCTACACCTTC CATRDRGVLASGYTF
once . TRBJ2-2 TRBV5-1 TGCGCCAGCAGCTTGAGGGCTCCGAGGAACACCGGGGAGCTGTTTTTT CASSLRAPRNTGELFF
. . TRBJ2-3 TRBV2 TGTGCCAGCAGTGAATTGGTTGGGGGCCCCCCTGGGGCGGGAACCATATCTAGCACAGATACGCAGTATTTT CASSELVGGPPGAGTISSTDTQYF
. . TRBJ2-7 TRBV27 TGTGCCAGCAGTCAATACACCGATTGGGGGGGGGCCCCCTACGAGCAGTACTTC CASSQYTDWGGAPYEQYF
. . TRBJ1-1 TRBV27 TGTGCCAGCAGTTTGACAGGGAACACTGAAGCTTTCTTT CASSLTGNTEAFF
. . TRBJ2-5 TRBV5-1 TGCGCCAGCAGCTTTACGGGGTCGAGGGAGACCCAGTACTTC CASSFTGSRETQYF
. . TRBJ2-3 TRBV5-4 TGTGCCAGCAGCTTGGCGGCAGCTAGAGATACGCAGTATTTT CASSLAAARDTQYF
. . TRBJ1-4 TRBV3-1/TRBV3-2 TGTGCCAGCAGGAACCAAGGGAATGAAAAACTGTTTTTT CASRNQGNEKLFF
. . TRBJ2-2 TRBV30 TGTGCCTGTATACCTAGGAACACCGGGGAGCTGTTTTTT CACIPRNTGELFF
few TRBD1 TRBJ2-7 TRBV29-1 TGCAGCGCCGCCGGGACAGGGCTAGGAGAGCAGTACTTC CSAAGTGLGEQYF
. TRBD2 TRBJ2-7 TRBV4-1 TGCGCCAGCAGCTTGCTAGCGGGGGGTCCCTACGAGCAGTACTTC CASSLLAGGPYEQYF
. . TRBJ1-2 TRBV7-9 TGTGCCAGCAGCTTAGCTGGGGGGAGCTATGGCTACACCTTC CASSLAGGSYGYTF
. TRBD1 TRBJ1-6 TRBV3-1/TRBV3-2 TGTGCCAGCAGCCAGGGACAGGGATGGTCACCCCTCCACTTT CASSQGQGWSPLHF
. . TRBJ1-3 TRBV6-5 TGTGCCACCGGGACACGGGGCCGAAACACCATATATTTT CATGTRGRNTIYF
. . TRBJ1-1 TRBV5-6 TGTGCCAGCAGCTGGCAGGCGAACACTGAAGCTTTCTTT CASSWQANTEAFF
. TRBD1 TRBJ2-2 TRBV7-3 TGTGCCAGCAGCCCTGCCGGGACAGGGTCCACCGGGGAGCTGTTTTTT CASSPAGTGSTGELFF
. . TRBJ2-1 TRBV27 TGTGCCAGCAGTTTATTGAGTGAGGAAAGGGTTTACAATGAGCAGTTCTTC CASSLLSEERVYNEQFF
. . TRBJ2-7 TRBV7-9 TGTGCCAGCAGCCATTCAAGCGTCCCCGATCTCAGGTACTTC CASSHSSVPDLRYF
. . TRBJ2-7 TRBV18 TGTGCCAGCTCACTCCGGGATCCCTACGAGCAGTACTTC CASSLRDPYEQYF
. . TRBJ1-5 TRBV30 TGTGCCTGGAGAATTTACACATCAGGGAGCAATCAGCCCCAGCATTTT CAWRIYTSGSNQPQHF
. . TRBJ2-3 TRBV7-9 TGTGCCAGCAGACCACGACAAGAGATTAGCACAGATACGCAGTATTTT CASRPRQEISTDTQYF
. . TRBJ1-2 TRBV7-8 TGTGCCAGCAGCTTAGAACGTAACTATGGCTACACCTTC CASSLERNYGYTF
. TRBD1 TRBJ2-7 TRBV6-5 TGTGCCAGCAGTTATAGGGACAGGTTGTACGAGCAGTACTTC CASSYRDRLYEQYF